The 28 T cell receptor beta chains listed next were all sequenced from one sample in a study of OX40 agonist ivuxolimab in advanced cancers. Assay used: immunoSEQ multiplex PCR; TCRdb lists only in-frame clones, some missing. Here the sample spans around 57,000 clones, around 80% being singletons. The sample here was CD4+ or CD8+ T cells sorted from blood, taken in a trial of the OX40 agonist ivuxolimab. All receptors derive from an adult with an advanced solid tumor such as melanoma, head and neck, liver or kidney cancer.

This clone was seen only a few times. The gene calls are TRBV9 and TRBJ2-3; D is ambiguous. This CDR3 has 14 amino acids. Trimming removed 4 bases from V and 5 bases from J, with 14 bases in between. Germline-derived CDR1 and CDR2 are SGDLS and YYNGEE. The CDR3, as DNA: TGTGCCAGCAGCTTTCGTTCTCAAGGAGATACGCAGTATTTT. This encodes CASSFRSQGDTQYF.

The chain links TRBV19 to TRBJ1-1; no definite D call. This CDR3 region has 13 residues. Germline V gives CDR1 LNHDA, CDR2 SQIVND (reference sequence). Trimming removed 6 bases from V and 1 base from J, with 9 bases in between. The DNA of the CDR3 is TGTGCCAGTAGCGCCTATACGAACACTGAAGCTTTCTTT. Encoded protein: CASSAYTNTEAFF.

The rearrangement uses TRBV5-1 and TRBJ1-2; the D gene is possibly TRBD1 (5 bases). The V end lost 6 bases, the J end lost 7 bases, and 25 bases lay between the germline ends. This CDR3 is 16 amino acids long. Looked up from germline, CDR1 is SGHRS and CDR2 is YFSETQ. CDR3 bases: TGCGCCAGCACCCCGGGGATGGGGCAGGCGTTTGGTGGCTACACCTTC. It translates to CASTPGMGQAFGGYTF.

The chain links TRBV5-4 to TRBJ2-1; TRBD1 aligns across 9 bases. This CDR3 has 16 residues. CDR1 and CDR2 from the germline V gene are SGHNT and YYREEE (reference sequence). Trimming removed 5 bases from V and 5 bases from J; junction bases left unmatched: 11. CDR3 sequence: CASSSTGTGKDNEQFF. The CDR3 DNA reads TGTGCCAGCAGTTCGACCGGGACAGGGAAAGACAATGAGCAGTTCTTC. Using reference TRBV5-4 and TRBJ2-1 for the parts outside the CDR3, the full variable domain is ETGVTQSPTHLIKTRGQQVTLRCSSQSGHNTVSWYQQALGQGPQFIFQYYREEENGRGNFPPRFSGLQFPNYSSELNVNALELDDSALYLCASSSTGTGKDNEQFFGPGTRLTVL.

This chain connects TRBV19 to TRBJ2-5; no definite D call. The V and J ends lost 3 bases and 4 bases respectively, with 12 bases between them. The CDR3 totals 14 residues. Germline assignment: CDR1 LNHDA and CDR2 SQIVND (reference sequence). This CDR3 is CASSMGHGVETQYF. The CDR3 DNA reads TGTGCCAGTAGTATGGGTCACGGAGTAGAGACCCAGTACTTC.

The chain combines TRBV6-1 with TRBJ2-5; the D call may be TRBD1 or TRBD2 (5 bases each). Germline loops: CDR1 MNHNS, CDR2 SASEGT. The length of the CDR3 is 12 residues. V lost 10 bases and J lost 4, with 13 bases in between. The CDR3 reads CATGWGSETQYF. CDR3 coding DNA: TGTGCCACCGGATGGGGGTCAGAGACCCAGTACTTC.

This chain's CDR3 is CASSPLQVTNEKLFF. The CDR3 coding sequence is TGTGCCAGCTCACCCCTCCAGGTGACTAATGAAAAACTGTTTTTT. The chain links TRBV18 to TRBJ1-4; unclear D gene. The germline V gene encodes CDR1 KGHSH and CDR2 LQKENI. The ends were cut back, 3 bases at V and 2 bases at J, with 10 bases in the middle. The CDR3 has 15 amino acids.

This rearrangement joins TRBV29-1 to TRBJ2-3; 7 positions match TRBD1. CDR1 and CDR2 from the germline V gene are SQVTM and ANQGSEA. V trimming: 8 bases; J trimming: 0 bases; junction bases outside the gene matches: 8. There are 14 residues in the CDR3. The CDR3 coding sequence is TGCAGCACGCAGGACAGGTCGAGCACAGATACGCAGTATTTT. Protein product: CSTQDRSSTDTQYF.

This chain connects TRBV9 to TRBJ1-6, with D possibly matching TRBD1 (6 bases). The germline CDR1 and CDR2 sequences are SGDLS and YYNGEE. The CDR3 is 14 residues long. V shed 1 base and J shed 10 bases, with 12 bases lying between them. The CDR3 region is CASSVTDRGSPLHF. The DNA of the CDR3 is TGTGCCAGCAGCGTAACGGACAGAGGGTCACCCCTCCACTTT.

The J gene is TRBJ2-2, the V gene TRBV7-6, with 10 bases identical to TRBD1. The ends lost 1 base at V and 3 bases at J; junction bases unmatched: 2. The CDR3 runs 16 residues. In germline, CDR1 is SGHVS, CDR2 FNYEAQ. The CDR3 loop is CASSLGGTGDTGELFF. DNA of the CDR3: TGTGCCAGCAGCTTAGGGGGGACAGGGGACACCGGGGAGCTGTTTTTT.

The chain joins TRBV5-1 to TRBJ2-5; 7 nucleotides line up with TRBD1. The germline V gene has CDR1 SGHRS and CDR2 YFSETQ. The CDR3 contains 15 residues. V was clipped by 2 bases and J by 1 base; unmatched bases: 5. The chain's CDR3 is CASSFGRGTQETQYF. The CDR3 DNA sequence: TGCGCCAGCAGCTTCGGCAGGGGGACCCAAGAGACCCAGTACTTC.

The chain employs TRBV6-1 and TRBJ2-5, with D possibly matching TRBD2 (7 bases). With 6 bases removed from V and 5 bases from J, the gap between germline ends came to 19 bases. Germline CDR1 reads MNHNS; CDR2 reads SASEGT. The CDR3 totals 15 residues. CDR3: CASSSAGARVETQYF. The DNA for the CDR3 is TGTGCCAGCAGCTCTGCGGGGGCTCGGGTTGAGACCCAGTACTTC.

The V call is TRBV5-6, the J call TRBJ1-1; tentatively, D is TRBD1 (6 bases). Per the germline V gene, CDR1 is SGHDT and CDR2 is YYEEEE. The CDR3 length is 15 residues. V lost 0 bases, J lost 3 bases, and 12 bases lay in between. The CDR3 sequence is CASSLGVRGYTEAFF. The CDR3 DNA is TGTGCCAGCAGCTTGGGGGTCAGGGGCTACACTGAAGCTTTCTTT.

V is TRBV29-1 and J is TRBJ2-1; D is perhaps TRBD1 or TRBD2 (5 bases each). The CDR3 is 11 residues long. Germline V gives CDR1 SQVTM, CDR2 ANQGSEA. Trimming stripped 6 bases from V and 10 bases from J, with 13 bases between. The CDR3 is CSVDNIAEQFF. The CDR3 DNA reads TGCAGCGTGGACAATATAGCGGAGCAGTTCTTC.

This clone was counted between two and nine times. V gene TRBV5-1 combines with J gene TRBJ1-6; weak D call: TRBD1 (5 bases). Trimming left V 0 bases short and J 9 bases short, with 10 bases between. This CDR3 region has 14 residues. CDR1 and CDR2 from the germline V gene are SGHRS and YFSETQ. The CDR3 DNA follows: TGCGCCAGCAGCTTGGCAGGGTTTGGTTCACCCCTCCACTTT. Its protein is CASSLAGFGSPLHF.

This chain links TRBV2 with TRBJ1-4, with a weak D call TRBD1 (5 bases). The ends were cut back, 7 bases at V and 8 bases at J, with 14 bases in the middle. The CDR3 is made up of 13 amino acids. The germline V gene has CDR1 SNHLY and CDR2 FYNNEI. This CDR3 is CASKGTQEEKLFF. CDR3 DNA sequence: TGTGCCAGCAAGGGGACCCAGGAGGAAAAACTGTTTTTT. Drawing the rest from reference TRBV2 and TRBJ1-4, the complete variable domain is EPEVTQTPSHQVTQMGQEVILRCVPISNHLYFYWYRQILGQKVEFLVSFYNNEISEKSEIFDDQFSVERPDGSNFTLKIRSTKLEDSAMYFCASKGTQEEKLFFGSGTQLSVL.

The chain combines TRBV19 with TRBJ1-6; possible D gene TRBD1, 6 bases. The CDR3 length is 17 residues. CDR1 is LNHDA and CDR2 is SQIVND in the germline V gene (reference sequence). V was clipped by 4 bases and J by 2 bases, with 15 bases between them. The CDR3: CASSKLTRTAYNSPLHF. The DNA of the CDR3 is TGTGCCAGTAGTAAACTTACCAGGACAGCCTATAATTCACCCCTCCACTTT. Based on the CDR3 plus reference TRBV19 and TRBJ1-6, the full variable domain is DGGITQSPKYLFRKEGQNVTLSCEQNLNHDAMYWYRQDPGQGLRLIYYSQIVNDFQKGDIAEGYSVSREKKESFPLTVTSAQKNPTAFYLCASSKLTRTAYNSPLHFGNGTRLTVT.

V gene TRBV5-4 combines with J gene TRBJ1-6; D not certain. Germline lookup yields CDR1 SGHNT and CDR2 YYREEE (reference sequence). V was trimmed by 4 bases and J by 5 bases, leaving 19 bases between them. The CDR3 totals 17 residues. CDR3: CASSLKDGGGHNSPLHF. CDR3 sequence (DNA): TGTGCCAGCAGCCTAAAGGATGGAGGCGGCCATAATTCACCCCTCCACTTT.

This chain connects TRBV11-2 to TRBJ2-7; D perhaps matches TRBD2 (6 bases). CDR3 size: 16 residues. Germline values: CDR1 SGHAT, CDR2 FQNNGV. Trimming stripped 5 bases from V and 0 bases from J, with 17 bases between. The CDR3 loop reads CASSRLSGGTSYEQYF. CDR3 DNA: TGTGCCAGCAGCCGATTGAGTGGGGGGACCTCCTACGAGCAGTACTTC.

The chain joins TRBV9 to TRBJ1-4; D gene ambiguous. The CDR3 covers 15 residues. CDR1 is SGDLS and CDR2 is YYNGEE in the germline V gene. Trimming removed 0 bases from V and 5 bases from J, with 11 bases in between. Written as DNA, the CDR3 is TGTGCCAGCAGCGTAGGACTTTTATCAAATGAAAAACTGTTTTTT. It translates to CASSVGLLSNEKLFF.

The CDR3 reads CASSVGGLGDYEQYF. DNA for the CDR3: TGTGCCAGCAGCGTAGGCGGACTAGGTGACTACGAGCAGTACTTC. The chain recombines TRBV9 with TRBJ2-7; 7 nucleotides align to TRBD2. J lost 3 bases, V lost 0 bases, and 6 bases had no gene match. Germline lookup yields CDR1 SGDLS and CDR2 YYNGEE. CDR3 length: 15 residues.

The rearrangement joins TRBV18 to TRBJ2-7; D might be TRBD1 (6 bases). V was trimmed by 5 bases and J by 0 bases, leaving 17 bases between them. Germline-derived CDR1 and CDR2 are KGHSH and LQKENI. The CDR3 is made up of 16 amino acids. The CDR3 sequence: CASSAGVRGSSYEQYF. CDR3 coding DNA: TGTGCCAGCTCAGCAGGGGTAAGGGGCAGCTCCTACGAGCAGTACTTC.

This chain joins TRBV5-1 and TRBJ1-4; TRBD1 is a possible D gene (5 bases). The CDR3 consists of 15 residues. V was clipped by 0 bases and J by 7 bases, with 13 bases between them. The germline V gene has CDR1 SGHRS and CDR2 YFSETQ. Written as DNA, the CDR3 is TGCGCCAGCAGCTTGGACGGGGACGGGGTTGAAAAACTGTTTTTT. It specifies CASSLDGDGVEKLFF. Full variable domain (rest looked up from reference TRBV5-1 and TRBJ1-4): KAGVTQTPRYLIKTRGQQVTLSCSPISGHRSVSWYQQTPGQGLQFLFEYFSETQRNKGNFPGRFSGRQFSNSRSEMNVSTLELGDSALYLCASSLDGDGVEKLFFGSGTQLSVL.

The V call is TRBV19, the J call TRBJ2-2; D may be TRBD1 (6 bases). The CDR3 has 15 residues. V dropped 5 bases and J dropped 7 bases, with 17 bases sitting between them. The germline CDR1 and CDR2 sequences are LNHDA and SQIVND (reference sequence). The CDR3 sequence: CASSDTGILDGELFF. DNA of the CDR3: TGTGCCAGTAGTGACACAGGGATTCTGGACGGGGAGCTGTTTTTT. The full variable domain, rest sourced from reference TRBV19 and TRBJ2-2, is DGGITQSPKYLFRKEGQNVTLSCEQNLNHDAMYWYRQDPGQGLRLIYYSQIVNDFQKGDIAEGYSVSREKKESFPLTVTSAQKNPTAFYLCASSDTGILDGELFFGEGSRLTVL.

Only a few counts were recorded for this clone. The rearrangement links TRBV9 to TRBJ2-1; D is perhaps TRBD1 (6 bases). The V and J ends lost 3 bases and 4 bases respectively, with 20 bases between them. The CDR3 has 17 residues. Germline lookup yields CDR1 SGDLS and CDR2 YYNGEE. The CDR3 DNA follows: TGTGCCAGCAGCGCGGAATACAGGGTTACTCTTTACAATGAGCAGTTCTTC. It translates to CASSAEYRVTLYNEQFF.

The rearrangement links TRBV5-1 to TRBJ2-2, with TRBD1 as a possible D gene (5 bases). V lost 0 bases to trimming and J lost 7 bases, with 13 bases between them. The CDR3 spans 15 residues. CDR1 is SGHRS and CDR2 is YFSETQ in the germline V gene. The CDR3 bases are TGCGCCAGCAGCTTGGTCGCAGGGAAGATCGGGGAGCTGTTTTTT. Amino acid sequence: CASSLVAGKIGELFF.

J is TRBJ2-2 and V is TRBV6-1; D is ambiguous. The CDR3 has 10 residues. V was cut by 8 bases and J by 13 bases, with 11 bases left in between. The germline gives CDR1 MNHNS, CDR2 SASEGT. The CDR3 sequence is CASWYEVLFF. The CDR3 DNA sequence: TGTGCCAGCTGGTACGAGGTGCTGTTTTTT.

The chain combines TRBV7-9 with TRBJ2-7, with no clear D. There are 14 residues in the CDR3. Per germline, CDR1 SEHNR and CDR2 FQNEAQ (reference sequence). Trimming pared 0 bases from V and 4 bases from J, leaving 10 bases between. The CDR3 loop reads CASSLAGMKYEQYF. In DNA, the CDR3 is TGTGCCAGCAGCTTAGCGGGCATGAAATACGAGCAGTACTTC. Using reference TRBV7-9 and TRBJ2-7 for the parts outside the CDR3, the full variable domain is DTGVSQNPRHKITKRGQNVTFRCDPISEHNRLYWYRQTLGQGPEFLTYFQNEAQLEKSRLLSDRFSAERPKGSFSTLEIQRTEQGDSAMYLCASSLAGMKYEQYFGPGTRLTVT.